There are many counts of the clone carrying this T cell receptor (beta chain). Its specificity is unknown. The CDR3 end is not reached by the read, which stops 3 residues before it; the germline J gene fills it in. This entry comes from a study of T cell clonality in common variable immunodeficiency. V shed 6 bases and J 5 bases; nucleotides not matched to a gene: 1. The CDR3 is 11 amino acids. Germline CDR1 and CDR2: DFQATT and SNEGSKA (reference sequence). The method was immunoSEQ multiplex PCR; TCRdb's version includes in-frame clones alone and lacks a portion of them. The profile covers about 39,000 clones, none occurring a single time. Study findings and constraints: Compared with controls, CVID subjects had fewer shared TCRbeta clones.

This clonotype was obtained from a person between 18 and 70 years old in good health. Sample: peripheral blood mononuclear cells. The chain has TRBV20-1 and TRBJ2-7; TRBD2 matches at 10 bases. Incomplete CDR3 DNA: TGCAGTGCCGGACTAGCGGACGAG. Its protein product is CSAGLADE. The full CDR3 protein reads CSAGLADEQYF.